A single sample gave rise to the 21 T cell receptor beta chains below, sequenced in a study of blood T cells in healthy people across ages. With a J-beta primer mix and a sample-barcoded 5' primer, a second PCR ran roughly 6 to 12 cycles. Via MiXCR, TCRdb re-called the 5' RACE reads, giving one row per CDR3 protein. The sample lists 550,000 to 800,000 distinct CDR3 sequences, roughly 21% occurring once. The sequenced sample consisted of blood. The receptor source for this set is a man aged 70-80 years in good health.

The CDR3 here is CSAGPRGIRTDTQYF. The CDR3 DNA reads TGCAGTGCAGGACCCCGGGGGATCCGCACAGATACGCAGTATTTT. This rearrangement joins TRBV20-1 to TRBJ2-3; D may be TRBD2 (6 bases). V was pared by 6 bases and J by 1 base, with 17 bases between. Per germline, CDR1 DFQATT and CDR2 SNEGSKA (reference sequence). The length of the CDR3 is 15 residues.

On this clonotype: Possible read error: a much larger clone is one base away. The chain carries TRBV5-1 and TRBJ2-5; possibly TRBD1 for D (6 bases). Germline CDR1 and CDR2: SGHRS and YFSETQ. The CDR3 extends over 14 amino acids. CDR3 protein: CASSATGLQETKYF. CDR3 in DNA: TGCGCCAGCAGCGCGACAGGACTCCAAGAGACCAAGTACTTC.

The V gene is TRBV12-3 or TRBV12-4, the J gene TRBJ2-5; TRBD2 is a possible D gene (5 bases). The assigned J gene may be wrong: the sequence end matches TRBJ2-1 better. This CDR3 contains 15 residues. The CDR3 is CASSLRGAADNEQFF. CDR3 DNA sequence: TGTGCCAGCAGCCTCCGGGGAGCGGCTGACAATGAGCAGTTCTTC.

This clonotype was seen at least ten times. V gene TRBV10-3 combines with J gene TRBJ1-4; D ambiguous. Trimming stripped 0 bases from V and 4 bases from J, with 9 bases between. The germline V gene has CDR1 ENHRY and CDR2 SYGVKD. The CDR3 contains 15 residues. The CDR3 reads CAISESPGNNEKLFF. CDR3 coding DNA: TGTGCCATCAGTGAGTCGCCGGGGAATAATGAAAAACTGTTTTTT.

This clonotype was detected a few times. The chain couples TRBV20-1 to TRBJ2-5; TRBD1 is a possible D gene (6 bases). CDR1 and CDR2 from the germline V gene are DFQATT and SNEGSKA (reference sequence). With 8 bases removed from V and 2 bases from J, the gap between germline ends came to 12 bases. This CDR3 is built from 12 residues. For the CDR3, the DNA is TGCAGTATCCGGGACATGCAAGAGACCCAGTACTTC. Amino acid sequence: CSIRDMQETQYF.

This clonotype has a handful of counts. The chain uses TRBV3-1 and TRBJ2-7, with unresolved D. Germline CDR1 reads LGHDT; CDR2 reads YNNKEL (reference sequence). V was clipped by 1 base and J by 10 bases, with 14 bases between them. The CDR3 totals 13 residues. The CDR3 bases are TGTGCCAGCAGCCAAGTTCGCCGGCCTTCCCAGTACTTC. Translated, it gives CASSQVRRPSQYF.

The sample holds many counts of this clonotype. This chain uses TRBV5-1 with TRBJ2-3; 12 bases agree with TRBD2. V gave up 6 bases and J gave up 1 base; unmatched junction bases: 3. Germline values: CDR1 SGHRS, CDR2 YFSETQ. This CDR3 region has 15 residues. CDR3: CASTLAGGGTDTQYF. The DNA of the CDR3 is TGCGCCAGCACACTAGCGGGAGGAGGCACAGATACGCAGTATTTT.

In its sample, this clonotype was seen a few times. J is TRBJ1-1 and V is TRBV29-1, with 10 positions matching TRBD1. The CDR3 runs 15 residues. Germline CDR1 is SQVTM and CDR2 is ANQGSEA. Trimming took 3 bases from V and 7 from J; bases not matched to a gene: 11. In DNA, the CDR3 is TGCAGCGTTGATTCCCGGGACAGGGGTTCGGGTGAAGCTTTCTTT. It yields the protein CSVDSRDRGSGEAFF.

CDR3 nucleotides: TGCGCCAGCAGCTTACCGGGGCAGGGGATCACCGGGGAGCTGTTTTTT. This sequence encodes CASSLPGQGITGELFF. The chain is built from TRBV5-1 and TRBJ2-2; D is possibly TRBD1 (6 bases). In germline, CDR1 is SGHRS, CDR2 YFSETQ. The CDR3 is made up of 16 amino acids. V dropped 2 bases and J dropped 4 bases, with 15 bases sitting between them.

Only a few counts were recorded for this clonotype. This rearrangement joins TRBV7-9 to TRBJ1-4; 7 nucleotides line up with TRBD1. The CDR3 loop spans 16 amino acids. From germline, CDR1 is SEHNR and CDR2 FQNEAQ (reference sequence). Trimming removed 5 bases from V and 3 bases from J; junction bases left unmatched: 9. CDR3 sequence: CASSQSGQLPNEKLFF. DNA of the CDR3: TGTGCCAGCAGCCAATCGGGACAGCTTCCTAATGAAAAACTGTTTTTT.

This clonotype has only a few counts. The rearrangement joins TRBV15 to TRBJ2-3, with TRBD1 matching 8 bases. The CDR3 loop spans 13 amino acids. The germline V gene has CDR1 LNHNV and CDR2 YYDKDF (reference sequence). J gave up 6 bases and V 2 bases, and 1 base lay outside the gene matches. CDR3 bases: TGTGCCACCAGCAGACGACAGGGGGATACGCAGTATTTT. It encodes CATSRRQGDTQYF.

This clonotype was counted only a few times. This chain connects TRBV6-6 to TRBJ1-3, with D unresolved. Germline CDR1 and CDR2: MNHNY and SVGAGI (reference sequence). The CDR3 sequence is 13 residues long. V lost 8 bases and J lost 0, with 8 bases in between. The CDR3 spells CASLGFSGNTIYF. For the CDR3, the DNA is TGTGCCAGCCTTGGCTTCTCTGGAAACACCATATATTTT.

V usage is TRBV20-1 and J usage is TRBJ2-2, with D possibly being TRBD1 (5 bases). This CDR3 has 14 residues. The germline V and J ends were trimmed by 3 bases and 1 base, with 9 bases remaining between them. Germline CDR1 reads DFQATT; CDR2 reads SNEGSKA (reference sequence). The CDR3 bases are TGCAGTGCTAGGGCGCAGGGGAACACCGGGGAGCTGTTTTTT. The encoded protein is CSARAQGNTGELFF.

V usage is TRBV5-1 and J usage is TRBJ2-6; maybe TRBD2 (6 bases). CDR1 is SGHRS and CDR2 is YFSETQ in the germline V gene. Trimming stripped 2 bases from V and 2 bases from J, with 11 bases between. The CDR3 has 16 amino acids. The CDR3 protein is CASSFDPGAGANVLTF. The CDR3 DNA sequence: TGCGCCAGCAGCTTTGATCCGGGAGCTGGGGCCAACGTCCTGACTTTC.

Only a few counts were recorded for this clonotype. This chain links TRBV5-1 with TRBJ2-5, with 9 bases lining up with TRBD1. Near its end, the DNA agrees better with TRBJ2-1, so the J call may be wrong. CDR1 and CDR2 (germline): SGHRS, YFSETQ. The CDR3 totals 16 residues. The DNA of the CDR3 is TGCGCCAGCAGCTTCGCTCGGGACAGGGCTACGAATGAGCAGTTCTTC. Its protein is CASSFARDRATNEQFF.

This rearrangement joins TRBV20-1 to TRBJ2-3; a possible D gene is TRBD1 (5 bases). Germline-derived CDR1 and CDR2 are DFQATT and SNEGSKA (reference sequence). This CDR3 region has 14 residues. Trimming removed 5 bases at V and 1 base at J, with 13 bases between. CDR3 sequence: CSARQGVGTDTQYF. In DNA, the CDR3 is TGCAGTGCTCGGCAGGGCGTTGGCACAGATACGCAGTATTTT.

The chain carries TRBV20-1 and TRBJ1-4; no firm D call. This CDR3 region has 12 residues. The germline V and J ends were trimmed by 2 bases and 4 bases, with 5 bases remaining between them. CDR1 is DFQATT and CDR2 is SNEGSKA in the germline V gene (reference sequence). In DNA, the CDR3 is TGCAGTGCTAGAAACAGTAATGAAAAACTGTTTTTT. Its translation is CSARNSNEKLFF.

Turning to this clonotype: Germline is not matched at one junction end, which may reflect a read error. J is TRBJ1-1 and V is TRBV24-1; TRBD1 might be the D (5 bases). This CDR3 region has 12 residues. Looked up from germline, CDR1 is KGHDR and CDR2 is SFDVKD. The CDR3 DNA follows: TGTGTCACCAGTGACGGGGGGACTGAAGCTTTCTTT. Its translation: CVTSDGGTEAFF.

The chain links TRBV12-5 to TRBJ2-3, with D perhaps matching TRBD1 or TRBD2 (6 bases each). The length of the CDR3 is 15 residues. From germline, CDR1 is LGHNT and CDR2 FRNRAP. V was trimmed by 5 bases and J by 4 bases, leaving 16 bases between them. CDR3 residues: CASGPRRGVADTQYF. In nucleotides, the CDR3 is TGTGCTAGTGGTCCTAGAAGGGGGGTCGCAGATACGCAGTATTTT.

Many counts were recorded for this clonotype. The V gene is TRBV5-1, the J gene TRBJ2-3, with 11 bases fitting TRBD2. V gave up 1 base and J gave up 0 bases; unmatched junction bases: 4. CDR1 and CDR2 (germline): SGHRS, YFSETQ. The CDR3 is 17 residues long. DNA for the CDR3: TGCGCCAGCAGCTTGATGCTAGCGGGAGGTAGCACAGATACGCAGTATTTT. Translation: CASSLMLAGGSTDTQYF.

The chain links TRBV9 to TRBJ2-1; D unresolved. V gave up 0 bases and J gave up 3 bases, with 10 bases separating them. The length of the CDR3 is 15 residues. Germline V gene lookup returns CDR1 SGDLS and CDR2 YYNGEE. CDR3 sequence reads: CASSVAHMNYNEQFF. The CDR3 nucleotides read TGTGCCAGCAGCGTAGCTCACATGAACTACAATGAGCAGTTCTTC.